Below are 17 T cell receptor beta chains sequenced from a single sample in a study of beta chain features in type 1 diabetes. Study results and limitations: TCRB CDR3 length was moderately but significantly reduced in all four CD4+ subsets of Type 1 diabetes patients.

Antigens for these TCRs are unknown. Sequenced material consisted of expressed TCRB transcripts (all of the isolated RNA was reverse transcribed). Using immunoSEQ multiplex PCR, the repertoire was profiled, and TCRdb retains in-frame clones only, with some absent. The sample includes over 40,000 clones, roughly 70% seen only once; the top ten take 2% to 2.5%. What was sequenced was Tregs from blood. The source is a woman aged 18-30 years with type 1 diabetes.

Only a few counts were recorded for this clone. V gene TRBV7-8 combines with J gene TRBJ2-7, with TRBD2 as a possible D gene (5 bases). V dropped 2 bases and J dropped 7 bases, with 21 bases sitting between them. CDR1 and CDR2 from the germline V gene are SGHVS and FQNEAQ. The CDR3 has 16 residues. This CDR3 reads CASSLFLGTGVGEQYF. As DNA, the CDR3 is TGTGCCAGCAGCTTATTCCTAGGAACCGGGGTGGGGGAGCAGTACTTC. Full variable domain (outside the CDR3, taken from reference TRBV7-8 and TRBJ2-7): GAGVSQSPRYKVAKRGQDVALRCDPISGHVSLFWYQQALGQGPEFLTYFQNEAQLDKSGLPSDRFFAERPEGSVSTLKIQRTQQEDSAVYLCASSLFLGTGVGEQYFGPGTRLTVT.

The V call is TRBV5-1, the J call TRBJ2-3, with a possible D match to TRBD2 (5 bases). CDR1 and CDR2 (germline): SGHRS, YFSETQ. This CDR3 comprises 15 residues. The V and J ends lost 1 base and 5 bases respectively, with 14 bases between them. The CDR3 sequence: CASSLPGGWGDTQYF. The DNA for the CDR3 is TGCGCCAGCAGCTTGCCCGGCGGGTGGGGAGATACGCAGTATTTT.

The CDR3 loop is CASSLASLAGGLRETQYF. The CDR3 DNA reads TGTGCCAGCAGCTTAGCCTCTCTAGCGGGGGGGCTCCGGGAGACCCAGTACTTC. The J gene is TRBJ2-5, the V gene TRBV7-2; TRBD2 matches 12 bases. The junction had 10 bases not matched to a gene; V was cut back by 0 bases and J by 5 bases. Germline CDR1 SGHTA, CDR2 FQGNSA. CDR3 length equals 18 residues.

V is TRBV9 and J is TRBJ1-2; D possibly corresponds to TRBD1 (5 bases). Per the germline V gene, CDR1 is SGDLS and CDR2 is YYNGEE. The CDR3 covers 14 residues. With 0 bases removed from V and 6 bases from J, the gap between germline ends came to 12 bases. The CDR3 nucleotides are TGTGCCAGCAGCGTAGCGGTACAGACAGATGGCTACACCTTC. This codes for CASSVAVQTDGYTF. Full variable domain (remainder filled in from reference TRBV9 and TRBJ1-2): DSGVTQTPKHLITATGQRVTLRCSPRSGDLSVYWYQQSLDQGLQFLIQYYNGEERAKGNILERFSAQQFPDLHSELNLSSLELGDSALYFCASSVAVQTDGYTFGSGTRLTVV.

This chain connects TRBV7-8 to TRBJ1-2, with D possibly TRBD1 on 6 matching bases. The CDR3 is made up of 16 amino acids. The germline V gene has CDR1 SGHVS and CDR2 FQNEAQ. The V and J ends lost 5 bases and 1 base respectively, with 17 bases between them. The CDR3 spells CASSPNRARNNYGYTF. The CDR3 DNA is TGTGCCAGCAGCCCAAACAGGGCGCGAAATAACTATGGCTACACCTTC.

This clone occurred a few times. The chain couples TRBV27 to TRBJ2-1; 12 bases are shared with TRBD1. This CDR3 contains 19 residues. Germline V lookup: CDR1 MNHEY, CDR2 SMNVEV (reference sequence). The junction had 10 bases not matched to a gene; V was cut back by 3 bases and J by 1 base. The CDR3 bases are TGTGCCAGCAGTTTCCCCGGGACAGGGGGCTTCACTTCCTACAATGAGCAGTTCTTC. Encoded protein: CASSFPGTGGFTSYNEQFF.

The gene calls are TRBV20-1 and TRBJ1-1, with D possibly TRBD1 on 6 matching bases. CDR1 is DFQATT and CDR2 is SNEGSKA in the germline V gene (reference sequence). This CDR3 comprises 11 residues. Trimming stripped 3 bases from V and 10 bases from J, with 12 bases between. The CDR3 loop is CSASLEQGAFF. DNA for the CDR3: TGCAGTGCTAGCTTAGAACAGGGAGCTTTCTTT.

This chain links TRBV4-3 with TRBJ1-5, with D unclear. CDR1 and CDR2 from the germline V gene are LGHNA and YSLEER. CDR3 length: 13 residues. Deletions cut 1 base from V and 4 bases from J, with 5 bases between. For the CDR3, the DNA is TGCGCCAGCAGCCAAGGGCAAAATCAGCCCCAGCATTTT. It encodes CASSQGQNQPQHF.

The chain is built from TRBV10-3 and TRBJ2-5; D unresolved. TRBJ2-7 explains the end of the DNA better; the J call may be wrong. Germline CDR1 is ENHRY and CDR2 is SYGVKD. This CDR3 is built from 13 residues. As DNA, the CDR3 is TGTGCCATCAGTGAGGGTCCAACCTACGAGCAGTACTTC. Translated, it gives CAISEGPTYEQYF.

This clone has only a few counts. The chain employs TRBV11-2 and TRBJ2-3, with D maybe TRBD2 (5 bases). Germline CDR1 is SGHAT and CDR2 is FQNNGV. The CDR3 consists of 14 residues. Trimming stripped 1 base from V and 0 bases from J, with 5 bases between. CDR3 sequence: CASSLGTSTDTQYF. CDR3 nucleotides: TGTGCCAGCAGCTTAGGGACTAGCACAGATACGCAGTATTTT.

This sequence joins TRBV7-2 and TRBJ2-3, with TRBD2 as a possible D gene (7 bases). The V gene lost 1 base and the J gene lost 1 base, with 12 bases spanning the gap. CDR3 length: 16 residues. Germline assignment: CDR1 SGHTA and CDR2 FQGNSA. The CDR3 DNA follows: TGTGCCAGCAGCTTAGGGCGCGGGGGCCGCACAGATACGCAGTATTTT. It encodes CASSLGRGGRTDTQYF.

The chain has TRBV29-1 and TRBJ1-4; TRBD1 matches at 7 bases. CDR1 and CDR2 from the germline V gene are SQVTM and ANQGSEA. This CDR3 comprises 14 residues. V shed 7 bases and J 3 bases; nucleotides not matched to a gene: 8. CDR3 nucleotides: TGCAGCGCCCGATCCGGGACAGCTAATGAAAAACTGTTTTTT. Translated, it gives CSARSGTANEKLFF.

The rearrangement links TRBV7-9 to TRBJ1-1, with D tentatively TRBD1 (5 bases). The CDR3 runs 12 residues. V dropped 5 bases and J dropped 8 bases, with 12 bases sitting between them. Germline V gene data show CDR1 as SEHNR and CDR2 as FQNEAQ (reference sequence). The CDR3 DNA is TGTGCCAGCAGCCTGCAGGCAGGGGAAGCTTTCTTT. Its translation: CASSLQAGEAFF.

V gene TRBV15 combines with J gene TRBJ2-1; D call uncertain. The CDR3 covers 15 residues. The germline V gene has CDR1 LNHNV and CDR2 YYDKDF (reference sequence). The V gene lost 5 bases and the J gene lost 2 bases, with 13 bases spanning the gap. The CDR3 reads CATSPYLQTYNEQFF. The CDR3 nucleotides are TGTGCCACCAGCCCCTACCTACAGACCTACAATGAGCAGTTCTTC.

CDR3 coding DNA: TGTGCCACCCGGGAAAGGGTCGATGAGCAGTTCTTC. This encodes CATRERVDEQFF. The V gene is TRBV10-3, the J gene TRBJ2-1; D possibly corresponds to TRBD2 (5 bases). The CDR3 consists of 12 residues. With 10 bases removed from V and 8 bases from J, the gap between germline ends came to 15 bases. CDR1 is ENHRY and CDR2 is SYGVKD in the germline V gene.

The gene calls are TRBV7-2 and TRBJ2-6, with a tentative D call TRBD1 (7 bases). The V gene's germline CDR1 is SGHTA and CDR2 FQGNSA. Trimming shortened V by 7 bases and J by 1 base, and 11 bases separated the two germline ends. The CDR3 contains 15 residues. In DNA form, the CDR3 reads TGTGCCAGCAACCCAGGGGGGTCTGGGGCCAACGTCCTGACTTTC. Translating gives CASNPGGSGANVLTF.

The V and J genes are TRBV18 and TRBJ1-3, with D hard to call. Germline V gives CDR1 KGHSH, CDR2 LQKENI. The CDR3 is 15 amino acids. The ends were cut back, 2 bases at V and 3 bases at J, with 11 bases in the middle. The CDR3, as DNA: TGTGCCAGCTCACCATCTTCGGGGAGTGGAAACACCATATATTTT. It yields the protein CASSPSSGSGNTIYF.